Below, 17 T cell receptor beta chains from the same sample are listed, as sequenced in a study of metastatic and nonmetastatic thyroid tumors. Using MiXCR, TCRdb re-called clones from the PCR reads. The sample holds some 25,000 clones, about 20% seen once. Treatment of any kind had been given to no patient before thyroid surgery. Sequencing was performed on blood. The receptors were gathered from a female donor with papillary thyroid cancer or a benign thyroid nodule (not recorded which). Some clones in this sample may be carry-over from other donors' samples.

This clone showed up many times. The DNA for the CDR3 is TGTGCCAGTAGTACCACGGGACAGGGACGAGGCTACACCTTC. Protein product: CASSTTGQGRGYTF. The chain is built from TRBV19 and TRBJ1-2; 9 bases are a match to TRBD1. Germline V gene sequence: CDR1 LNHDA, CDR2 SQIVND (reference sequence). The V segment lost 4 bases and the J segment 8 bases; nucleotides outside the gene matches: 8. This CDR3 spans 14 amino acids.

This clone was counted at least ten times. One end of the junction varies from germline; a read error may be responsible. The DNA of the CDR3 is TGCAGTGCTAGAGATGTCTTACGTGGGGATACGCGGTATTTT. Its translation: CSARDVLRGDTRYF. J is TRBJ2-3 and V is TRBV20-1; D remains ambiguous. This CDR3 has 14 residues. In germline, CDR1 is DFQATT, CDR2 SNEGSKA (reference sequence).

Only a few counts were recorded for this clone. The chain employs TRBV6-1 and TRBJ1-2; unclear D gene. Trimming cost V 7 bases and J 3 bases, with 9 bases left between them. Looked up from germline, CDR1 is MNHNS and CDR2 is SASEGT. CDR3 length equals 12 residues. The CDR3 spells CASKGFDYGYTF. CDR3 coding DNA: TGTGCCAGCAAGGGCTTCGACTATGGCTACACCTTC.

This clone has at least ten counts. The CDR3, as DNA: TGTGCCAGTAGTATAAGTGTGAGGGCCACCTACGAGCAGTACTTC. As protein: CASSISVRATYEQYF. The chain carries TRBV19 and TRBJ2-7; weak D call: TRBD2 (5 bases). V gave up 2 bases and J gave up 2 bases, with 13 bases separating them. The germline V gene encodes CDR1 LNHDA and CDR2 SQIVND (reference sequence). The CDR3 totals 15 residues.

There are many counts of this clone. This chain links TRBV10-1 with TRBJ2-5; perhaps TRBD2 as D (5 bases). Per germline, CDR1 WNHNN and CDR2 SYGVQD (reference sequence). Deletions cut 6 bases from V and 4 bases from J, with 12 bases between. The CDR3 length is 13 residues. CDR3 bases: TGCGCCAGCAGGAGGGAGTGCTTAGAGACCCAGTACTTC. Protein sequence: CASRRECLETQYF.

This clone occurred many times. The chain carries TRBV18 and TRBJ2-2; D call uncertain. CDR3 size: 12 residues. Trimming removed 5 bases at V and 5 bases at J, with 6 bases between. Per the germline V gene, CDR1 is KGHSH and CDR2 is LQKENI. CDR3 nucleotide sequence: TGTGCCAGCTCAACCCCGACCGGGGAGCTGTTTTTT. Its translation: CASSTPTGELFF.

Comment on this clone: Because the CDR3 is missing its conserved closing phenylalanine or tryptophan, this is likely a read error. The DNA is left out, because the CDR3 cannot be placed on it with certainty; the CDR3 is given as TCRdb lists it. The rearrangement joins TRBV30 to TRBJ1-6. The germline V gene encodes CDR1 GTSNPN and CDR2 SVGIG (reference sequence). The CDR3 length is 11 residues, termini included. CDR3 in amino acids: CAWRENSPFHS.

As regards this clone: One junction end does not reproduce the germline sequence, and a read error may be involved. The rearrangement links TRBV5-1 to TRBJ2-1; D gene ambiguous. The germline V gene has CDR1 SGHRS and CDR2 YFSETQ. This CDR3 comprises 15 residues. Here the CDR3 DNA reads TGTGCCAGCAGCTTGGGCGAGGCTTCATACAGTGAGCAGTTCTTC. The encoded protein is CASSLGEASYSEQFF. The entire variable domain, with the rest obtained from reference TRBV5-1 and TRBJ2-1, is as follows: KAGVTQTPRYLIKTRGQQVTLSCSPISGHRSVSWYQQTPGQGLQFLFEYFSETQRNKGNFPGRFSGRQFSNSRSEMNVSTLELGDSALYLCASSLGEASYSEQFFGPGTRLTVL.

In regard to this clone: Because it lacks the conserved phenylalanine or tryptophan at the end, this CDR3 is likely a read error. The chain couples TRBV5-1 to TRBJ2-3; D is unresolved. This CDR3 has 13 amino acids. The germline CDR1 and CDR2 sequences are SGHRS and YFSETQ. V lost 0 bases and J lost 6, with 8 bases in between. CDR3 protein: CASSLAKADTQYI. CDR3 DNA sequence: TGCGCCAGCAGCTTGGCAAAGGCGGATACGCAGTATATT.

V and J are TRBV20-1 and TRBJ1-1; D might be TRBD1 (6 bases). Germline V gene data show CDR1 as DFQATT and CDR2 as SNEGSKA (reference sequence). This CDR3 has 15 residues. V was shortened by 4 bases and J by 1 base, with 16 bases between the two germline ends. CDR3 sequence reads: CSATLWGGPNTEAFF. CDR3 sequence (DNA): TGCAGTGCTACCCTGTGGGGGGGCCCGAACACTGAAGCTTTCTTT.

This clone was detected many times. This chain joins TRBV28 and TRBJ2-2; 8 positions match TRBD2. The CDR3 runs 16 residues. The trim removed 6 bases at V and 0 bases at J, leaving 6 bases unmatched. The germline CDR1 and CDR2 sequences are MDHEN and SYDVKM. The CDR3 reads CASSRQTSANTGELFF. The CDR3 nucleotides are TGTGCCAGCAGCCGCCAGACTAGCGCGAACACCGGGGAGCTGTTTTTT.

V usage is TRBV6-1 and J usage is TRBJ2-7; D is unclear. Germline V lookup: CDR1 MNHNS, CDR2 SASEGT. The CDR3 consists of 15 residues. V lost 4 bases and J 5 bases, leaving 18 bases between the germline ends. CDR3 bases: TGTGCCAGCAGTGTTATCCACCCGGCCGCCCACGAGCAGTACTTC. This encodes CASSVIHPAAHEQYF.

The chain recombines TRBV6-1 with TRBJ1-5, with 7 nucleotides matching TRBD1. This CDR3 is built from 17 residues. Trimming cost V 6 bases and J 1 base; bases outside gene matches: 12. Germline values: CDR1 MNHNS, CDR2 SASEGT. The CDR3 DNA follows: TGTGCCAGCAGCCCAACACCGGGACAGAGAAGCAATCAGCCCCAGCATTTT. Its translation is CASSPTPGQRSNQPQHF.

The chain is built from TRBV20-1 and TRBJ1-2, with TRBD1 matching over 8 bases. Germline V lookup: CDR1 DFQATT, CDR2 SNEGSKA (reference sequence). This CDR3 spans 15 amino acids. V was clipped by 4 bases and J by 7 bases; unmatched bases: 14. Here the CDR3 reads CSATPDRGAMGGYTF. CDR3 coding DNA: TGCAGTGCTACTCCCGACAGGGGTGCTATGGGTGGCTACACCTTC.

This clone was detected ten times or more. The V and J genes are TRBV12-3 or TRBV12-4 and TRBJ2-1, with a tentative D call TRBD1 (6 bases). The CDR3 is made up of 18 amino acids. V was shortened by 6 bases and J by 4 bases, with 25 bases between the two germline ends. The CDR3 DNA is TGTGCCAGCAGCCTTGAATTCACCGGGACAAGGGGGTACAATGAGCAGTTCTTC. It yields the protein CASSLEFTGTRGYNEQFF.

In its sample, this clone was seen many times. The chain combines TRBV15 with TRBJ1-1; no definite D call. Germline V CDR1 and CDR2: LNHNV, YYDKDF (reference sequence). Trimming took off 3 bases at V and 1 base at J, with 6 bases between the two ends. CDR3 size: 13 residues. CDR3 residues: CATSSFQNTEAFF. CDR3 DNA: TGTGCCACCAGCAGTTTTCAGAACACTGAAGCTTTCTTT. Supplemented by reference TRBV15 and TRBJ1-1, the full variable domain reads DAMVIQNPRYQVTQFGKPVTLSCSQTLNHNVMYWYQQKSSQAPKLLFHYYDKDFNNEADTPDNFQSRRPNTSFCFLDIRSPGLGDTAMYLCATSSFQNTEAFFGQGTRLTVV.

In its sample, this clone was seen many times. The chain links TRBV18 to TRBJ1-1; 7 nucleotides align to TRBD1. Germline V gene sequence: CDR1 KGHSH, CDR2 LQKENI. J gave up 0 bases and V 3 bases, and 7 bases lay outside the gene matches. The CDR3 contains 16 residues. The CDR3 DNA follows: TGTGCCAGCTCACCCCCACTGACAGGGATGAACACTGAAGCTTTCTTT. This codes for CASSPPLTGMNTEAFF. Variable domain in full (rest from reference TRBV18 and TRBJ1-1): NAGVMQNPRHLVRRRGQEARLRCSPMKGHSHVYWYRQLPEEGLKFMVYLQKENIIDESGMPKERFSAEFPKEGPSILRIQQVVRGDSAAYFCASSPPLTGMNTEAFFGQGTRLTVV.